These 21 T cell receptor beta chains share one sample of origin, sequenced in a study of PD-1 blockade in classical Hodgkin lymphoma (dated by TCRdb to between 2020 and 2021). The sample's time point label is to be understood as: cycle 4 day 1 (C4D1), after five to seven weeks of nivolumab. Every trial patient had relapsed after autologous stem cell transplantation, and cohorts A, B and C differed in prior brentuximab vedotin exposure. Libraries were prepared through the immunoSEQ multiplex PCR assay. In its TCRdb copy, this immuneACCESS table keeps in-frame sequences only and misses some clones. Where compared with another copy, unresolved V genes explain less than half of these, and the others have no known cause. The sample table shows some 90,000 clones, and around 80% are seen once. Of the sample, about 9% is held by the ten largest clones. The specimen was peripheral blood mononuclear cells (PBMCs), collected before the fourth cycle of nivolumab. The source is a human donor with classical Hodgkin lymphoma.

This clone was seen just once. J is TRBJ2-3 and V is TRBV2; D might be TRBD1 or TRBD2, each matching 7 bases. Germline loops: CDR1 SNHLY, CDR2 FYNNEI. Trimming stripped 6 bases from V and 0 bases from J, with 13 bases between. The CDR3 extends over 15 amino acids. CDR3 coding DNA: TGTGCCAGCAGCCGACAGGGAGGGAGCACAGATACGCAGTATTTT. This encodes CASSRQGGSTDTQYF.

The rearrangement joins TRBV6-1 to TRBJ2-7; 7 bases line up with TRBD2. The V segment lost 0 bases and the J segment 1 base; nucleotides outside the gene matches: 3. This CDR3 is 15 amino acids long. Germline V gives CDR1 MNHNS, CDR2 SASEGT. DNA for the CDR3: TGTGCCAGCAGTGAAGCAGGGAGGGGTTCCTACGAGCAGTACTTC. It specifies CASSEAGRGSYEQYF.

The V call is TRBV18, the J call TRBJ1-1; perhaps TRBD1 as D (5 bases). The V gene lost 5 bases and the J gene lost 3 bases, with 16 bases spanning the gap. The CDR3 is 15 residues long. Germline V lookup: CDR1 KGHSH, CDR2 LQKENI. The CDR3 sequence: CASSLHGGSDTEAFF. The CDR3 DNA reads as TGTGCCAGCTCATTACACGGGGGTAGCGACACTGAAGCTTTCTTT.

Here the CDR3 DNA reads TGCGCCAGCAGAAACTCCCTCACAACTAATGAAAAACTGTTTTTT. Residues: CASRNSLTTNEKLFF. The chain combines TRBV5-1 with TRBJ1-4, with D uncertain. V shed 5 bases and J shed 0 bases, with 11 bases lying between them. Per the germline V gene, CDR1 is SGHRS and CDR2 is YFSETQ. The CDR3 has 15 residues.

The chain is built from TRBV11-3 and TRBJ2-3; 12 positions match TRBD2. The CDR3 sequence is 16 residues long. The trim removed 5 bases at V and 4 bases at J, leaving 7 bases unmatched. Germline CDR1 is SGHNT and CDR2 is YENEEA. In DNA, the CDR3 is TGTGCCAGCAGCGCCGTGCCTAGCGGGGGGGCAGATACGCAGTATTTT. Protein: CASSAVPSGGADTQYF.

The chain links TRBV5-6 to TRBJ2-7; D might be TRBD1 (5 bases). The CDR3 has 13 amino acids. Trimming removed 4 bases at V and 0 bases at J, with 8 bases between. Germline loops: CDR1 SGHDT, CDR2 YYEEEE. CDR3 residues: CASSLDISYEQYF. In DNA, the CDR3 is TGTGCCAGCAGCCTGGACATCTCCTACGAGCAGTACTTC. Drawing the rest from reference TRBV5-6 and TRBJ2-7, the complete variable domain is DAGVTQSPTHLIKTRGQQVTLRCSPKSGHDTVSWYQQALGQGPQFIFQYYEEEERQRGNFPDRFSGHQFPNYSSELNVNALLLGDSALYLCASSLDISYEQYFGPGTRLTVT.

The chain links TRBV7-9 to TRBJ2-7; no clear D gene. Germline CDR1 is SEHNR and CDR2 is FQNEAQ (reference sequence). Trimming took off 3 bases at V and 0 bases at J, with 9 bases between the two ends. The CDR3 has 14 amino acids. The CDR3 reads CASSFAPGSYEQYF. The CDR3 DNA sequence: TGTGCCAGCAGCTTTGCCCCCGGCTCCTACGAGCAGTACTTC.

The chain is built from TRBV5-5 and TRBJ1-2; TRBD1 is a possible D gene (5 bases). The length of the CDR3 is 15 residues. In germline, CDR1 is SGHKS, CDR2 YYEKEE (reference sequence). Trimming removed 2 bases from V and 4 bases from J, with 15 bases in between. Written as DNA, the CDR3 is TGTGCCAGCAGCTTTGAGGCAGGGATCTTCTATGGCTACACCTTC. Its translation: CASSFEAGIFYGYTF.

The chain combines TRBV6-5 with TRBJ1-1; D unresolved. In germline, CDR1 is MNHEY, CDR2 SVGAGI. The CDR3 length is 13 residues. Deletions cut 3 bases from V and 0 bases from J, with 5 bases between. The CDR3 sequence is CASSYSVNTEAFF. The CDR3 DNA sequence: TGTGCCAGCAGTTATTCGGTGAACACTGAAGCTTTCTTT.

This chain uses TRBV5-1 with TRBJ2-3, with D perhaps TRBD1 (5 bases). V dropped 0 bases and J dropped 2 bases, with 19 bases sitting between them. CDR1 is SGHRS, CDR2 YFSETQ, per germline. The CDR3 spans 18 residues. The CDR3 sequence: CASSLEVRVRPNTDTQYF. DNA for the CDR3: TGCGCCAGCAGCTTGGAAGTCAGGGTCCGTCCAAACACAGATACGCAGTATTTT. Using reference TRBV5-1 and TRBJ2-3 for the parts outside the CDR3, the full variable domain is KAGVTQTPRYLIKTRGQQVTLSCSPISGHRSVSWYQQTPGQGLQFLFEYFSETQRNKGNFPGRFSGRQFSNSRSEMNVSTLELGDSALYLCASSLEVRVRPNTDTQYFGPGTRLTVL.

In regard to this clone: The junction shows a germline mismatch at one end, possibly a read error. V usage is TRBV2 and J usage is TRBJ1-2; 9 nucleotides agree with TRBD1. Germline V lookup: CDR1 SNHLY, CDR2 FYNNEI. CDR3 size: 15 residues. CDR3 amino acids: CASRPGQGSNYGYTF. In nucleotides, the CDR3 is TGTGCAAGCAGACCAGGACAGGGGTCTAACTATGGCTACACCTTC.

V is TRBV7-2 and J is TRBJ1-1; D might be TRBD1 (6 bases). Germline V gives CDR1 SGHTA, CDR2 FQGNSA. The CDR3 is 15 amino acids. V was shortened by 5 bases and J by 9 bases, with 22 bases between the two germline ends. The CDR3 coding sequence is TGTGCCAGCAGCCCCGGATGGGGGGCGTCCCGCCAAGCTTTCTTT. It encodes CASSPGWGASRQAFF.

V is TRBV7-3 and J is TRBJ2-6; D unclear. Between the trimmed V and J ends, which lost 0 bases and 0 bases, there was a span of 6 bases. Per germline, CDR1 SGHTA and CDR2 FQGTGA. CDR3 length equals 16 residues. The CDR3 DNA is TGTGCCAGCAGCTTAACAGTTGGCTCTGGGGCCAACGTCCTGACTTTC. Protein sequence: CASSLTVGSGANVLTF. The variable domain in full, with the rest retrieved from reference TRBV7-3 and TRBJ2-6, is GAGVSQTPSNKVTEKGKYVELRCDPISGHTALYWYRQSLGQGPEFLIYFQGTGAADDSGLPNDRFFAVRPEGSVSTLKIQRTERGDSAVYLCASSLTVGSGANVLTFGAGSRLTVL.

The chain carries TRBV6-5 and TRBJ2-7; possibly TRBD1 or TRBD2 for D (5 bases each). The V end lost 4 bases, the J end lost 1 base, and 11 bases lay between the germline ends. The CDR3 covers 14 residues. CDR1 and CDR2 from the germline V gene are MNHEY and SVGAGI. For the CDR3, the DNA is TGTGCCAGCAGTTCCCCGGGGCTGTCCTACGAGCAGTACTTC. Amino acid sequence: CASSSPGLSYEQYF.

This chain uses TRBV2 with TRBJ2-2; 7 nucleotides line up with TRBD1. V lost 7 bases, J lost 3 bases, and 5 bases stayed unmatched. The CDR3 totals 14 residues. The germline gives CDR1 SNHLY, CDR2 FYNNEI. The CDR3: CASNWDSYTGELFF. DNA for the CDR3: TGTGCCAGCAACTGGGACAGCTACACCGGGGAGCTGTTTTTT.

This clone is medium-sized by share. The chain joins TRBV19 to TRBJ1-4, with a tentative D call TRBD1 (5 bases). Germline CDR1 reads LNHDA; CDR2 reads SQIVND (reference sequence). CDR3 size: 14 residues. The V and J ends lost 9 bases and 7 bases respectively, with 18 bases between them. This CDR3 is CARLSAGTGEKLFF. CDR3 DNA sequence: TGTGCCAGACTTTCTGCAGGGACGGGTGAAAAACTGTTTTTT.

This chain links TRBV5-6 with TRBJ2-7, with TRBD1 matching 12 bases. Per the germline V gene, CDR1 is SGHDT and CDR2 is YYEEEE. V shed 3 bases, J shed 7 bases, and the junction held 8 bases outside the gene matches. CDR3 size: 15 residues. As DNA, the CDR3 is TGTGCCAGCAGCTCCGGGACAGGGGGCCCACGTGAGCAGTACTTC. Residues: CASSSGTGGPREQYF. The variable domain in full, with the rest retrieved from reference TRBV5-6 and TRBJ2-7, is DAGVTQSPTHLIKTRGQQVTLRCSPKSGHDTVSWYQQALGQGPQFIFQYYEEEERQRGNFPDRFSGHQFPNYSSELNVNALLLGDSALYLCASSSGTGGPREQYFGPGTRLTVT.

V and J are TRBV7-9 and TRBJ1-1; a possible D gene is TRBD1 (5 bases). CDR1 and CDR2 (germline): SEHNR, FQNEAQ (reference sequence). The CDR3 runs 14 residues. V was pared by 3 bases and J by 4 bases, with 12 bases between. The CDR3 bases are TGTGCCAGCAGCTTTTACTTCAGGGCCACTGAAGCTTTCTTT. Its protein product is CASSFYFRATEAFF.

The genes are TRBV6-5 and TRBJ1-1; D gene unclear. Germline lookup yields CDR1 MNHEY and CDR2 SVGAGI. CDR3 length equals 15 residues. V lost 0 bases and J 0 bases, leaving 8 bases between the germline ends. CDR3 nucleotides: TGTGCCAGCAGTTACTCGCCGGCTTTGAACACTGAAGCTTTCTTT. As protein: CASSYSPALNTEAFF.

The chain joins TRBV5-1 to TRBJ2-5; 10 nucleotides agree with TRBD1. This CDR3 has 15 amino acids. Trimming at V came to 3 bases and at J to 3 bases, leaving 5 bases not matched to a gene. Per the germline V gene, CDR1 is SGHRS and CDR2 is YFSETQ. As DNA, the CDR3 is TGCGCCAGCAGCTCGGGACAGGGGAATAAAGAGACCCAGTACTTC. It translates to CASSSGQGNKETQYF.

In this sample, this clone turned up once. The genes are TRBV7-2 and TRBJ2-1; TRBD1 is a possible D gene (6 bases). CDR3 length: 13 amino acids. The germline CDR1 and CDR2 sequences are SGHTA and FQGNSA. V was shortened by 2 bases and J by 10 bases, with 12 bases between the two germline ends. The CDR3: CASSLTAGTEQFF. CDR3 bases: TGTGCCAGCAGCTTAACTGCTGGGACAGAGCAGTTCTTC. Complete variable domain (other parts from reference TRBV7-2 and TRBJ2-1): GAGVSQSPSNKVTEKGKDVELRCDPISGHTALYWYRQSLGQGLEFLIYFQGNSAPDKSGLPSDRFSAERTGGSVSTLTIQRTQQEDSAVYLCASSLTAGTEQFFGPGTRLTVL.